The rows below give T cell receptor beta chains drawn from one sample of a study of cytomegalovirus exposure and HLA in healthy donors. Assay: immunoSEQ multiplex PCR; the TCRdb copy retains only in-frame clones and omits some. This table has 200,000 to 250,000 clones, 85% appearing once. The sequenced sample consisted of PBMCs. Receptors originate from a human donor in good health. Both conserved end residues are part of each CDR3. The order of the fields is V gene, J gene, clone size, D gene, CDR3 protein, CDR3 DNA. The D gene is left open where the match is weak. Not every row has a clone size; where given, it reads once, few, many or a size class.

v_call: TRBV28
j_call: TRBJ2-7
clone_size: once
d_call: TRBD2
cdr3_aa: CASSPGTSGSYEQYF
cdr3_nt: TGTGCCAGCAGCCCCGGGACTAGCGGGAGTTACGAGCAGTACTTC

v_call: TRBV28
j_call: TRBJ1-5
clone_size: -
d_call: TRBD1
cdr3_aa: CASSETGAGGNQPQHF
cdr3_nt: TGTGCCAGCAGTGAGACAGGGGCAGGTGGCAATCAGCCCCAGCATTTT

v_call: TRBV7-2
j_call: TRBJ1-4
clone_size: -
d_call: -
cdr3_aa: CASSWTATNEKLFF
cdr3_nt: TGTGCCAGCAGCTGGACAGCAACTAATGAAAAACTGTTTTTT

v_call: TRBV14
j_call: TRBJ1-1
clone_size: -
d_call: -
cdr3_aa: CASSHLPGQPPGTEAFF
cdr3_nt: TGTGCCAGCAGCCACCTACCGGGACAACCGCCGGGCACTGAAGCTTTCTTT

v_call: TRBV19
j_call: TRBJ2-6
clone_size: -
d_call: -
cdr3_aa: CASLSPGTGANVLTF
cdr3_nt: TGTGCCAGTTTATCTCCAGGAACTGGGGCCAACGTCCTGACTTTC

v_call: TRBV5-1
j_call: TRBJ1-1
clone_size: few
d_call: TRBD1
cdr3_aa: CASSWTGGTEAFF
cdr3_nt: TGCGCCAGCAGCTGGACAGGGGGCACTGAAGCTTTCTTT

v_call: TRBV10-1
j_call: TRBJ2-2
clone_size: once
d_call: -
cdr3_aa: CASMQLDRRTGELFF
cdr3_nt: TGCGCCAGCATGCAACTCGACAGGAGGACCGGGGAGCTGTTTTTT

v_call: TRBV28
j_call: TRBJ2-5
clone_size: -
d_call: TRBD1
cdr3_aa: CASGERTGGLLETQYF
cdr3_nt: TGTGCCAGCGGCGAGAGGACAGGGGGCTTGTTGGAGACCCAGTACTTC

v_call: TRBV5-1
j_call: TRBJ1-1
clone_size: -
d_call: TRBD1
cdr3_aa: CASSLGDRGSEAFF
cdr3_nt: TGCGCCAGCAGCTTAGGGGACAGGGGCTCTGAAGCTTTCTTT

v_call: TRBV5-4
j_call: TRBJ2-7
clone_size: -
d_call: TRBD1
cdr3_aa: CASSSMSGTGLYYEQYF
cdr3_nt: TGTGCCAGCAGCTCGATGTCCGGGACAGGGCTTTACTACGAGCAGTACTTC

v_call: TRBV28
j_call: TRBJ2-1
clone_size: -
d_call: TRBD1
cdr3_aa: CASSAPGQGTGEQFF
cdr3_nt: TGTGCCAGCAGTGCCCCCGGACAGGGGACGGGAGAGCAGTTCTTC

v_call: TRBV6-5
j_call: TRBJ2-7
clone_size: -
d_call: -
cdr3_aa: CASSYSRTAAYEQYF
cdr3_nt: TGTGCCAGCAGTTATTCCCGGACTGCCGCCTACGAGCAGTACTTC

v_call: TRBV6-5
j_call: TRBJ2-7
clone_size: -
d_call: -
cdr3_aa: CASSYSLGAAYEQYF
cdr3_nt: TGTGCCAGCAGTTACTCGTTAGGGGCCGCCTACGAGCAGTACTTC

v_call: TRBV6-5
j_call: TRBJ2-7
clone_size: -
d_call: TRBD1
cdr3_aa: CASSYSTGGRFEQYF
cdr3_nt: TGTGCCAGCAGTTACTCGACAGGGGGCCGTTTCGAGCAGTACTTC

v_call: TRBV30
j_call: TRBJ2-1
clone_size: -
d_call: -
cdr3_aa: CAWGLLDEQFF
cdr3_nt: TGTGCCTGGGGACTTTTGGATGAGCAGTTCTTC

v_call: TRBV29-1
j_call: TRBJ2-1
clone_size: -
d_call: TRBD2
cdr3_aa: CSVEDLRREDYNEQFF
cdr3_nt: TGCAGCGTTGAAGACCTTCGGCGGGAGGACTACAATGAGCAGTTCTTC

v_call: TRBV7-3
j_call: TRBJ2-2
clone_size: -
d_call: -
cdr3_aa: CASSPRVNTGELFF
cdr3_nt: TGTGCCAGCAGCCCCCGGGTGAACACCGGGGAGCTGTTTTTT

v_call: TRBV2
j_call: TRBJ2-4
clone_size: -
d_call: -
cdr3_aa: CASSDGVVAKNIQYF
cdr3_nt: TGTGCCAGCAGTGACGGGGTTGTAGCCAAAAACATTCAGTACTTC

v_call: TRBV27
j_call: TRBJ2-1
clone_size: -
d_call: TRBD2
cdr3_aa: CASSQGLAGGSTYNEQFF
cdr3_nt: TGTGCCAGCAGTCAGGGACTAGCGGGAGGAAGTACCTACAATGAGCAGTTCTTC

v_call: TRBV19
j_call: TRBJ2-7
clone_size: -
d_call: TRBD2
cdr3_aa: CASSIREAYEQYF
cdr3_nt: TGTGCCAGTAGTATTCGGGAGGCCTACGAGCAGTACTTC

v_call: TRBV6-6
j_call: TRBJ2-2
clone_size: -
d_call: -
cdr3_aa: CASSYGPATGELFF
cdr3_nt: TGTGCCAGCAGTTATGGGCCAGCTACCGGGGAGCTGTTTTTT

v_call: TRBV6-6
j_call: TRBJ1-1
clone_size: -
d_call: TRBD1
cdr3_aa: CASSYDRGGSTEAFF
cdr3_nt: TGTGCCAGCAGTTACGACAGGGGGGGAAGTACTGAAGCTTTCTTT

v_call: TRBV9
j_call: TRBJ1-5
clone_size: -
d_call: -
cdr3_aa: CASSEGTGPNQPQHF
cdr3_nt: TGTGCCAGCAGCGAGGGTACAGGGCCCAATCAGCCCCAGCATTTT

v_call: TRBV7-2
j_call: TRBJ2-7
clone_size: -
d_call: -
cdr3_aa: CASSFRAGEQYF
cdr3_nt: TGTGCCAGCAGCTTCAGAGCAGGCGAGCAGTACTTC

v_call: TRBV7-3
j_call: TRBJ2-1
clone_size: -
d_call: TRBD2
cdr3_aa: CASSLTVELLGSGSNEQFF
cdr3_nt: TGTGCCAGCAGCTTAACGGTGGAGTTATTGGGTAGCGGGTCCAATGAGCAGTTCTTC

v_call: TRBV7-3
j_call: TRBJ2-3
clone_size: -
d_call: -
cdr3_aa: CASSNRDTQYF
cdr3_nt: TGTGCCAGCAGCAATAGAGATACGCAGTATTTT

v_call: TRBV29-1
j_call: TRBJ2-5
clone_size: once
d_call: -
cdr3_aa: CSVAEQYQETQYF
cdr3_nt: TGCAGCGTCGCGGAGCAGTACCAAGAGACCCAGTACTTC

v_call: TRBV28
j_call: TRBJ1-6
clone_size: -
d_call: -
cdr3_aa: CASRQVNNSPLHF
cdr3_nt: TGTGCCAGCAGACAGGTTAATAATTCACCCCTCCACTTT

v_call: TRBV28
j_call: TRBJ2-3
clone_size: -
d_call: TRBD2
cdr3_aa: CASSTGTSGRVDTQYF
cdr3_nt: TGTGCCAGCAGTACCGGGACTAGCGGGAGAGTTGATACGCAGTATTTT

v_call: TRBV29-1
j_call: TRBJ1-2
clone_size: -
d_call: TRBD1
cdr3_aa: CSVDSGQGAGGYTF
cdr3_nt: TGCAGCGTTGATTCGGGACAGGGGGCTGGAGGCTACACCTTC

v_call: TRBV7-9
j_call: TRBJ2-6
clone_size: -
d_call: TRBD1
cdr3_aa: CASSLVAGGSGANVLTF
cdr3_nt: TGTGCCAGCAGCTTAGTTGCAGGGGGCTCTGGGGCCAACGTCCTGACTTTC

v_call: TRBV27
j_call: TRBJ1-2
clone_size: -
d_call: -
cdr3_aa: CASRQTGPPNYGYTF
cdr3_nt: TGTGCCAGCAGACAAACAGGGCCGCCTAACTATGGCTACACCTTC

v_call: TRBV5-1
j_call: TRBJ1-5
clone_size: -
d_call: -
cdr3_aa: CASSLGAGEHQPQHF
cdr3_nt: TGCGCCAGCAGCTTGGGGGCGGGGGAACATCAGCCCCAGCATTTT

v_call: TRBV6-1
j_call: TRBJ2-7
clone_size: -
d_call: TRBD2
cdr3_aa: CASSASGSSYEQYF
cdr3_nt: TGTGCCAGCAGTGCTAGCGGGAGCTCCTACGAGCAGTACTTC

v_call: TRBV7-8
j_call: TRBJ1-1
clone_size: few
d_call: -
cdr3_aa: CASSLEGSEDTEAFF
cdr3_nt: TGTGCCAGCAGCTTGGAAGGGAGCGAGGACACTGAAGCTTTCTTT

v_call: TRBV7-9
j_call: TRBJ2-1
clone_size: -
d_call: -
cdr3_aa: CASSSTRLEKGLNEQFF
cdr3_nt: TGTGCCAGCAGCTCCACCCGACTTGAGAAGGGACTCAATGAGCAGTTCTTC

v_call: TRBV29-1
j_call: TRBJ1-4
clone_size: -
d_call: -
cdr3_aa: CSVSKEGDGNEKLFF
cdr3_nt: TGCAGCGTTTCTAAAGAGGGGGACGGGAATGAAAAACTGTTTTTT

v_call: TRBV9
j_call: TRBJ1-4
clone_size: -
d_call: -
cdr3_aa: CASSAGSGNGNEKLFF
cdr3_nt: TGTGCCAGCAGCGCCGGGAGTGGGAATGGTAATGAAAAACTGTTTTTT

v_call: TRBV28
j_call: TRBJ2-7
clone_size: few
d_call: TRBD2
cdr3_aa: CASSLGTRDYEQYF
cdr3_nt: TGTGCCAGCAGTTTAGGGACTAGAGACTACGAGCAGTACTTC

v_call: TRBV2
j_call: TRBJ2-7
clone_size: few
d_call: TRBD2
cdr3_aa: CASGLAGVEQYF
cdr3_nt: TGTGCCAGCGGGCTAGCGGGAGTCGAGCAGTACTTC

v_call: TRBV28
j_call: TRBJ2-5
clone_size: -
d_call: -
cdr3_aa: CASSFGQGTETQYF
cdr3_nt: TGTGCCAGCAGTTTCGGGCAGGGTACGGAGACCCAGTACTTC

v_call: TRBV18
j_call: TRBJ2-3
clone_size: -
d_call: TRBD1
cdr3_aa: CASSPTGVTDTQYF
cdr3_nt: TGTGCCAGCTCACCTACAGGGGTAACAGATACGCAGTATTTT

v_call: TRBV7-3
j_call: TRBJ1-5
clone_size: -
d_call: -
cdr3_aa: CASSLTPGSNQPQHF
cdr3_nt: TGTGCCAGCAGCTTAACGCCAGGTAGCAATCAGCCCCAGCATTTT

v_call: TRBV5-6
j_call: TRBJ2-7
clone_size: -
d_call: -
cdr3_aa: CASSFEWSEQYF
cdr3_nt: TGTGCCAGCAGCTTTGAATGGAGCGAGCAGTACTTC